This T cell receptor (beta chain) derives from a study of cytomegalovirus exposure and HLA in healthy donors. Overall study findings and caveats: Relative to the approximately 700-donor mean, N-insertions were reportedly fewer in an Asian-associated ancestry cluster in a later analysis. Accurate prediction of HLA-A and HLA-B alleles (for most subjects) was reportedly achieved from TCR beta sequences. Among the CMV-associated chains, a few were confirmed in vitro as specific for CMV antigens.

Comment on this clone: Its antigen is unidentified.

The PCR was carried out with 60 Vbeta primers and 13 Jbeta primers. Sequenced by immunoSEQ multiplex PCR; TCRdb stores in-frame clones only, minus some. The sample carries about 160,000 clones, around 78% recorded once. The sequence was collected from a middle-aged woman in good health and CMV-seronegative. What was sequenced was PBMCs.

CDR3 amino acids: CASSPGQGTGELFF. The CDR3 region has the DNA TGTGCCAGCAGCCCGGGACAGGGCACCGGGGAGCTGTTTTTT. J is TRBJ2-2 and V is TRBV6-5; TRBD1 matches at 9 bases. The CDR3 contains 14 residues. Germline CDR1 is MNHEY and CDR2 is SVGAGI. Trimming removed 6 bases from V and 4 bases from J; junction bases left unmatched: 3.